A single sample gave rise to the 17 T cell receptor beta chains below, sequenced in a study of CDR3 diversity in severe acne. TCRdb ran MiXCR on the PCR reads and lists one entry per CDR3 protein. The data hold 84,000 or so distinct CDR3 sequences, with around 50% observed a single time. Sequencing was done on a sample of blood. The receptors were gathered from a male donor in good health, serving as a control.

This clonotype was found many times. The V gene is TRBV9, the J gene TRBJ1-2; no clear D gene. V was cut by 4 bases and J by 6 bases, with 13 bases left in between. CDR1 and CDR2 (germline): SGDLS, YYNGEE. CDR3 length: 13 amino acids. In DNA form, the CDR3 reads TGTGCCAGCAGCTCTAATCGGAAACATGGCTACACCTTC. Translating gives CASSSNRKHGYTF.

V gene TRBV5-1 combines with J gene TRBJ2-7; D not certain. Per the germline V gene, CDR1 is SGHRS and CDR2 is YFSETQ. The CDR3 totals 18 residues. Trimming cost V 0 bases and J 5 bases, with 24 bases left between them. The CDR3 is CASSLDQVVGSPLHEQYF. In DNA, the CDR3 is TGCGCCAGCAGCTTGGACCAGGTAGTAGGTTCACCCCTCCACGAGCAGTACTTC.

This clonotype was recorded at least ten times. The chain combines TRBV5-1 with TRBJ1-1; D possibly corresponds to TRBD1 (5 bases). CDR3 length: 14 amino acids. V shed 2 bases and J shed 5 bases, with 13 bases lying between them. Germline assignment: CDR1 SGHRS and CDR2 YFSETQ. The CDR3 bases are TGCGCCAGCAGCTTTCGGGGGGAGTGGACTGAAGCTTTCTTT. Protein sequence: CASSFRGEWTEAFF.

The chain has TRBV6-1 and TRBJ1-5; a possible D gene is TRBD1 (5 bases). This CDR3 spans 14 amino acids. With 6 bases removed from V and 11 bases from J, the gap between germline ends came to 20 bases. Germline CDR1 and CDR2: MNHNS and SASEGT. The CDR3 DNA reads TGTGCCAGCAGCCTTTACACAGGAAAAGAGACCCAGCATTTT. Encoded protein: CASSLYTGKETQHF.

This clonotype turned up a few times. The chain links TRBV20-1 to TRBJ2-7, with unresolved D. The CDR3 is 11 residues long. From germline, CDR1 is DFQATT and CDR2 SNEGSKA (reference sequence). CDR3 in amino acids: CSAKMVYEQYF. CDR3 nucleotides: TGCAGCGCCAAGATGGTTTACGAGCAGTACTTC.

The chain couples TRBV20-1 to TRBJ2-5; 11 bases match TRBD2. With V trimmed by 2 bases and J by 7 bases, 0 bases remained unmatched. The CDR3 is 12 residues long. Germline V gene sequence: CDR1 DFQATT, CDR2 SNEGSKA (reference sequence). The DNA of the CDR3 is TGCAGTGCTAGACTAGCGGGAGGGACCCAGTACTTC. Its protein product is CSARLAGGTQYF.

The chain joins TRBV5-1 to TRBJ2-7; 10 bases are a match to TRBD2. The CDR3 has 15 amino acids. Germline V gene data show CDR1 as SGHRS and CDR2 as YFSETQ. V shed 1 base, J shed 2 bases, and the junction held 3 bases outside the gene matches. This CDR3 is CASSLSSGSPYEQYF. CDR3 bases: TGCGCCAGCAGCTTGTCTAGCGGGAGCCCCTACGAGCAGTACTTC.

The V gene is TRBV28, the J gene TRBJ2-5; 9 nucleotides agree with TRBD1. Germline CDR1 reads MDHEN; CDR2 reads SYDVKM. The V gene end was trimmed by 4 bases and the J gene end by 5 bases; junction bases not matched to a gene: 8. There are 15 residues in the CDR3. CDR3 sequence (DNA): TGTGCCAGCAGTTCGCGGACAGGGGCCGGGGAGACCCAGTACTTC. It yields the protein CASSSRTGAGETQYF. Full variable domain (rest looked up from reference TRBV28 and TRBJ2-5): DVKVTQSSRYLVKRTGEKVFLECVQDMDHENMFWYRQDPGLGLRLIYFSYDVKMKEKGDIPEGYSVSREKKERFSLILESASTNQTSMYLCASSSRTGAGETQYFGPGTRLLVL.

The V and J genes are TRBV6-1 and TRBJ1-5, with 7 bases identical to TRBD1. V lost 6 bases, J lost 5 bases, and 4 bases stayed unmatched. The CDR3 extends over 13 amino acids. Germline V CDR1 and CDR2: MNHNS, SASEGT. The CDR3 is CASSPDRDQPQHF. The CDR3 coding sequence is TGTGCCAGCAGCCCAGACAGGGATCAGCCCCAGCATTTT.

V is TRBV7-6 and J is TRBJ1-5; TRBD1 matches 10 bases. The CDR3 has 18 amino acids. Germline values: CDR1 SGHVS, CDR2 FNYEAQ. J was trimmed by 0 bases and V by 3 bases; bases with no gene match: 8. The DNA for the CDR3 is TGTGCCAGCAGCTTGTACCCCGGGACAGGGGTTAGCAATCAGCCCCAGCATTTT. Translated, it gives CASSLYPGTGVSNQPQHF.

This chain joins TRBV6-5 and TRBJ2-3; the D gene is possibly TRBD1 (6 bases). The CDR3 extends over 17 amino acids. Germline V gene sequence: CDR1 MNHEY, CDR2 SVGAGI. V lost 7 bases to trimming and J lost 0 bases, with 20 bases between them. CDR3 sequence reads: CASTRGEGPGSTDTQYF. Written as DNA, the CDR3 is TGTGCCAGCACCAGGGGAGAGGGGCCAGGGAGCACAGATACGCAGTATTTT.

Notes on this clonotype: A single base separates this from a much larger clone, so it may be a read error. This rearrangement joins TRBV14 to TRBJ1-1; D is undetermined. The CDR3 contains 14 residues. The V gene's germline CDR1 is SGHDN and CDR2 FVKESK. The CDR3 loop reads CAGSHRPTAREAFF. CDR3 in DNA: TGTGCCGGCAGCCATAGGCCCACGGCCCGTGAAGCTTTCTTT.

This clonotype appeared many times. CDR3 amino acids: CASITGPGYEQYF. In nucleotides, the CDR3 is TGTGCCAGCATCACGGGACCGGGCTACGAGCAGTACTTC. J is TRBJ2-7 and V is TRBV28, with D possibly being TRBD1 or TRBD2 (5 bases each). The CDR3 runs 13 residues. The V and J ends lost 7 bases and 3 bases respectively, with 13 bases between them. Germline values: CDR1 MDHEN, CDR2 SYDVKM.

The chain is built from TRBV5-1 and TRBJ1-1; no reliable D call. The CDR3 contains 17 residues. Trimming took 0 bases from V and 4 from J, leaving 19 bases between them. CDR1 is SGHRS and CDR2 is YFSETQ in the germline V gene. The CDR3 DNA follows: TGCGCCAGCAGCTTGGCGAGCACGAGTGCCGGGAGCACTGAAGCTTTCTTT. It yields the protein CASSLASTSAGSTEAFF.

This CDR3 reads CATNREGSEEQYF. The CDR3 DNA reads TGTGCCACTAACAGGGAAGGTTCGGAGGAGCAGTACTTC. The genes are TRBV2 and TRBJ2-7; possible D gene TRBD1, 6 bases. Trimming shortened V by 10 bases and J by 7 bases, and 20 bases separated the two germline ends. Per germline, CDR1 SNHLY and CDR2 FYNNEI. This CDR3 is 13 amino acids long.

CDR3 in amino acids: CASSDQGDSNQPQHF. CDR3 sequence (DNA): TGTGCCAGCAGCGATCAGGGGGATAGCAATCAGCCCCAGCATTTT. The V and J genes are TRBV9 and TRBJ1-5; 7 bases agree with TRBD1. Trimming at V came to 3 bases and at J to 0 bases, leaving 3 bases not matched to a gene. The CDR3 covers 15 residues. The V gene's germline CDR1 is SGDLS and CDR2 YYNGEE.

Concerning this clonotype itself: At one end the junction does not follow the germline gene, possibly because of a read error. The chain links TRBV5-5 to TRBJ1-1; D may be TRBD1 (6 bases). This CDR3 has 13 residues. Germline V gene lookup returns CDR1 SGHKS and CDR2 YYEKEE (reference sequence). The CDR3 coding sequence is TGTACCAGCAGCCTACAGGGGAACACTGAAGCTTTCTTT. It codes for CTSSLQGNTEAFF.